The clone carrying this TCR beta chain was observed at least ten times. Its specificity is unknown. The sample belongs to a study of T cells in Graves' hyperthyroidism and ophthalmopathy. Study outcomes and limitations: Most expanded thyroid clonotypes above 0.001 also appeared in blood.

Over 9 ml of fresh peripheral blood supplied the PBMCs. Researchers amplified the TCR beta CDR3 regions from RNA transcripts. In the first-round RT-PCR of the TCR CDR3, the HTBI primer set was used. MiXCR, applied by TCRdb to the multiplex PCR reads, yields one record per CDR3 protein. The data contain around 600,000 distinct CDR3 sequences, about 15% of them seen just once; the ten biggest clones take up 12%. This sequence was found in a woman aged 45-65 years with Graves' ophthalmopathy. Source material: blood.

CDR3 sequence: CAISATGGRAEAFF. The CDR3 bases are TGTGCCATCAGTGCCACAGGGGGCCGTGCTGAAGCTTTCTTT. The chain employs TRBV10-3 and TRBJ1-1; 9 nucleotides line up with TRBD1. Losses at the gene ends were 4 bases for V and 6 bases for J; bases not matched to a gene: 6. The V gene's germline CDR1 is ENHRY and CDR2 SYGVKD. The CDR3 is 14 residues long.